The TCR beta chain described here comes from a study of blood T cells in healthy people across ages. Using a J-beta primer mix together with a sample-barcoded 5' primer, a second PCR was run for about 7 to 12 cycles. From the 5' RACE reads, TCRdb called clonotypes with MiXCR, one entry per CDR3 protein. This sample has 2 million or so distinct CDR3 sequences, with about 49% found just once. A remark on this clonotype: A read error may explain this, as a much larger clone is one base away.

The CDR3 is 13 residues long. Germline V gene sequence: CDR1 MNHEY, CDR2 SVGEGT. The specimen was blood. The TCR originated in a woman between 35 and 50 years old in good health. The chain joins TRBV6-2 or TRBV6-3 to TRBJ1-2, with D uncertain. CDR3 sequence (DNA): TGTGCCTGCAGTTATTCTGGAAACTATGGCTACACCTTC. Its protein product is CACSYSGNYGYTF.